The 31 T cell receptor beta chains below come from one sample, sequenced in a study of blood T cell repertoires in COVID-19. Clones were read by immunoSEQ multiplex PCR, and TCRdb kept only the in-frame ones, dropping some. Among 140,000 or so clones, roughly 90% were seen once, and the ten largest hold approximately 2%. The sample taken for sequencing was peripheral blood. Receptor source: a man aged 70-80 years with acute or convalescent COVID-19.

The chain employs TRBV5-1 and TRBJ2-1; 9 positions agree with TRBD2. Germline V gene sequence: CDR1 SGHRS, CDR2 YFSETQ. This CDR3 has 15 residues. Unmatched junction bases numbered 12, after V lost 5 bases and J lost 9 bases. The DNA for the CDR3 is TGCGCCAGCAGACCCGACGGACTAGCGATCGGTGAGCAGTTCTTC. This encodes CASRPDGLAIGEQFF.

The CDR3 region has the DNA TGTGCCAGCAGTACCCAGGGGGCCCGGCAGCCCCAGCATTTT. Its translation: CASSTQGARQPQHF. The gene calls are TRBV2 and TRBJ1-5; 8 bases align to TRBD1. This CDR3 spans 14 amino acids. Germline V CDR1 and CDR2: SNHLY, FYNNEI. The V gene end was trimmed by 5 bases and the J gene end by 7 bases; junction bases not matched to a gene: 7.

The V gene is TRBV6-6, the J gene TRBJ1-1, with D possibly matching TRBD1 (5 bases). Deletions cut 4 bases from V and 0 bases from J, with 6 bases between. The CDR3 runs to 13 residues. CDR1 and CDR2 from the germline V gene are MNHNY and SVGAGI (reference sequence). The CDR3 region is CASSSGLNTEAFF. CDR3 sequence (DNA): TGTGCCAGCAGTTCAGGGCTGAACACTGAAGCTTTCTTT.

V usage is TRBV18 and J usage is TRBJ2-7; 9 bases are shared with TRBD1. The CDR3 has 14 amino acids. V lost 6 bases to trimming and J lost 3 bases; unmatched junction nucleotides: 6. Germline V CDR1 and CDR2: KGHSH, LQKENI. The DNA for the CDR3 is TGTGCCAGCTCCGCGGGACAGGGATTCTACGAGCAGTACTTC. Translated: CASSAGQGFYEQYF.

In this sample, this clone turned up a few times. The CDR3 is CASSLGQGNQPQHF. The CDR3 DNA reads TGTGCCAGCAGCTTAGGCCAGGGGAATCAGCCCCAGCATTTT. This sequence joins TRBV7-8 and TRBJ1-5; tentative D call: TRBD1 (6 bases). Looked up from germline, CDR1 is SGHVS and CDR2 is FQNEAQ. The ends were cut back, 1 base at V and 4 bases at J, with 8 bases in the middle. The CDR3 consists of 14 residues.

The J gene is TRBJ1-5, the V gene TRBV19; D ambiguous. The CDR3 is made up of 15 amino acids. Germline values: CDR1 LNHDA, CDR2 SQIVND (reference sequence). V was pared by 5 bases and J by 3 bases, with 14 bases between. CDR3 DNA sequence: TGTGCCAGTAGTTCAAGTACGGGGTTCAATCAGCCCCAGCATTTT. Residues: CASSSSTGFNQPQHF.

The V call is TRBV27, the J call TRBJ1-1, with D possibly being TRBD1 (5 bases). CDR1 MNHEY and CDR2 SMNVEV come from the germline V gene (reference sequence). This CDR3 is 16 amino acids long. Trimming took off 6 bases at V and 3 bases at J, with 20 bases between the two ends. CDR3 sequence: CASRERVQGWDTEAFF. The CDR3 nucleotides are TGTGCCAGCAGGGAAAGGGTGCAGGGTTGGGACACTGAAGCTTTCTTT.

This sequence joins TRBV6-1 and TRBJ1-2; 9 bases agree with TRBD1. After removal of 2 bases from V and 6 bases from J, the junction contained 10 bases not matched to a gene. The CDR3 is 16 residues long. From germline, CDR1 is MNHNS and CDR2 SASEGT. Here the CDR3 DNA reads TGTGCCAGCAGTGAACAGCCCTCAGACAGGGGGAATGGCTACACCTTC. Its translation: CASSEQPSDRGNGYTF.

The chain has TRBV5-4 and TRBJ2-7; the match to TRBD2 covers 8 bases. Trimming cost V 3 bases and J 3 bases; bases outside gene matches: 5. Looked up from germline, CDR1 is SGHNT and CDR2 is YYREEE (reference sequence). The CDR3 runs 14 residues. CDR3 in amino acids: CASSSGLVGYEQYF. The CDR3 DNA sequence: TGTGCCAGCAGCTCGGGACTAGTGGGCTACGAGCAGTACTTC.

This chain connects TRBV24-1 to TRBJ1-5; 11 positions match TRBD1. The CDR3 is made up of 16 amino acids. V dropped 3 bases and J dropped 5; count of bases not matched to a gene: 5. In germline, CDR1 is KGHDR, CDR2 SFDVKD. Here the CDR3 reads CATSDPGQGVHQPQHF. As DNA, the CDR3 is TGTGCCACCAGTGATCCGGGACAGGGGGTCCATCAGCCCCAGCATTTT.

The chain employs TRBV28 and TRBJ2-7, with TRBD2 matching 7 bases. Looked up from germline, CDR1 is MDHEN and CDR2 is SYDVKM. The CDR3 length is 12 residues. V gave up 2 bases and J gave up 7 bases; unmatched junction bases: 2. In nucleotides, the CDR3 is TGTGCCAGCAGTTTACCCGGGAGGGAGCAGTACTTC. Its protein product is CASSLPGREQYF.

The gene calls are TRBV19 and TRBJ1-2; D unresolved. Trimming took off 5 bases at V and 3 bases at J, with 16 bases between the two ends. Germline-derived CDR1 and CDR2 are LNHDA and SQIVND (reference sequence). This CDR3 comprises 15 residues. The CDR3 here is CASSFRMSFDYGYTF. CDR3 DNA sequence: TGTGCCAGTAGTTTCCGAATGAGTTTTGACTATGGCTACACCTTC.

This chain joins TRBV7-2 and TRBJ1-4, with D perhaps matching TRBD1 (5 bases). Germline assignment: CDR1 SGHTA and CDR2 FQGNSA. There are 16 residues in the CDR3. Trimming took 1 base from V and 2 from J, leaving 11 bases between them. This chain's CDR3 is CASSLVAGQTNEKLFF. For the CDR3, the DNA is TGTGCCAGCAGCTTAGTTGCGGGGCAGACTAATGAAAAACTGTTTTTT.

The chain recombines TRBV6-6 with TRBJ1-6; 7 bases fit TRBD1. V was pared by 10 bases and J by 10 bases, with 10 bases of the junction left unmatched. The CDR3 contains 13 residues. Germline CDR1 is MNHNY and CDR2 is SVGAGI (reference sequence). This chain's CDR3 is CAIGQDEGSPLHF. In DNA form, the CDR3 reads TGTGCCATCGGACAGGACGAGGGATCACCCCTCCACTTT.

The J gene is TRBJ2-2, the V gene TRBV18, with 13 bases that match TRBD2. This CDR3 region has 17 residues. Germline V gene sequence: CDR1 KGHSH, CDR2 LQKENI. The V segment lost 3 bases and the J segment 6 bases; nucleotides outside the gene matches: 7. CDR3 DNA: TGTGCCAGCTCACCTGGACTAGCGGGAGATGAAGCCGGGGAGCTGTTTTTT. It is translated as CASSPGLAGDEAGELFF.

This clone came up a few times. J is TRBJ2-3 and V is TRBV7-2; D is possibly TRBD1 (5 bases). The CDR3 is 14 residues long. V was trimmed by 4 bases and J by 6 bases, leaving 14 bases between them. CDR1 SGHTA and CDR2 FQGNSA come from the germline V gene. CDR3 sequence (DNA): TGTGCCAGCAGCTCTCAGGGTTTTGGGGATACGCAGTATTTT. This sequence encodes CASSSQGFGDTQYF.

CDR3 sequence reads: CASSGKDREHSPLHF. The CDR3, as DNA: TGTGCCAGCAGCGGGAAGGACAGGGAACATTCACCCCTCCACTTT. The chain uses TRBV5-4 and TRBJ1-6; 8 bases agree with TRBD1. The germline V gene encodes CDR1 SGHNT and CDR2 YYREEE (reference sequence). Trimming at V came to 4 bases and at J to 8 bases, leaving 8 bases not matched to a gene. This CDR3 spans 15 amino acids.

This clone has only one observation. This chain joins TRBV6-6 and TRBJ1-6, with TRBD1 as a possible D gene (5 bases). Looked up from germline, CDR1 is MNHNY and CDR2 is SVGAGI (reference sequence). The germline V and J ends were trimmed by 6 bases and 10 bases, with 13 bases remaining between them. The CDR3 has 13 amino acids. The CDR3 DNA is TGTGCCAGCAGCCCAGGGTCCCCCTCACCCCTCCACTTT. It encodes CASSPGSPSPLHF.

The chain employs TRBV2 and TRBJ2-7; 14 positions agree with TRBD2. The CDR3 is 16 amino acids. Germline V gene data show CDR1 as SNHLY and CDR2 as FYNNEI. The J segment lost 5 bases and the V segment lost 2 bases, leaving 5 bases of the junction unmatched. CDR3 region: CASSEYGLAGGNEQYF. CDR3 nucleotide sequence: TGTGCCAGCAGTGAATACGGACTAGCGGGAGGCAACGAGCAGTACTTC.

The V and J genes are TRBV6-5 and TRBJ2-2; D gene uncertain. Trimming stripped 11 bases from V and 3 bases from J, with 16 bases between. Germline CDR1 and CDR2: MNHEY and SVGAGI. This CDR3 is built from 14 residues. CDR3 bases: TGTGCCGTATCAGTGTGGGCCTACACCGGGGAGCTGTTTTTT. Translating gives CAVSVWAYTGELFF.

The gene calls are TRBV6-1 and TRBJ1-2; D is possibly TRBD1 (6 bases). Germline V lookup: CDR1 MNHNS, CDR2 SASEGT. The V end was cut by 2 bases, the J end by 7 bases, with 14 bases between. CDR3 size: 14 residues. CDR3 nucleotides: TGTGCCAGCAGTGAAAATCACAGGGCATCTGGCTACACCTTC. Residues: CASSENHRASGYTF.

The J gene is TRBJ2-1, the V gene TRBV4-2, with D possibly TRBD2 on 6 matching bases. CDR3 size: 21 residues. Looked up from germline, CDR1 is LGHNA and CDR2 is YNFKEQ. V lost 2 bases to trimming and J lost 5 bases, with 31 bases between them. The CDR3 region is CASSQRRINPRYGRENNEQFF. Here the CDR3 DNA reads TGTGCCAGCAGCCAACGTAGGATCAACCCCCGCTATGGGCGGGAAAACAATGAGCAGTTCTTC.

This clone was picked up one time. The chain uses TRBV29-1 and TRBJ1-5; D is undetermined. The CDR3 consists of 15 residues. Germline CDR1 is SQVTM and CDR2 is ANQGSEA. The V end was cut by 6 bases, the J end by 4 bases, with 19 bases between. DNA of the CDR3: TGCAGCGTCCAATGGGCCTACAACCCTAATCAGCCCCAGCATTTT. The encoded protein is CSVQWAYNPNQPQHF.

This chain joins TRBV7-9 and TRBJ2-7, with a weak D call TRBD1 (5 bases). Trimming stripped 1 base from V and 4 bases from J, with 14 bases between. The CDR3 spans 15 residues. Germline loops: CDR1 SEHNR, CDR2 FQNEAQ (reference sequence). The CDR3 loop reads CASSLGAGYRYEQYF. CDR3 DNA sequence: TGTGCCAGCAGCTTAGGAGCAGGGTACCGTTACGAGCAGTACTTC.

The chain employs TRBV10-1 and TRBJ2-3; 10 nucleotides align to TRBD2. Germline V gives CDR1 WNHNN, CDR2 SYGVQD (reference sequence). J gave up 2 bases and V 3 bases, and 5 bases lay outside the gene matches. The CDR3 has 16 amino acids. For the CDR3, the DNA is TGCGCCAGCAGTGAAACTAGCGGGACACTCACAGATACGCAGTATTTT. Translating it yields CASSETSGTLTDTQYF.

The chain has TRBV19 and TRBJ2-2; 10 bases fit TRBD1. Germline loops: CDR1 LNHDA, CDR2 SQIVND (reference sequence). The CDR3 consists of 16 residues. V was pared by 4 bases and J by 3 bases, with 5 bases of the junction left unmatched. In nucleotides, the CDR3 is TGTGCCAGTAGTACTCGGGACAGGGGCTACACCGGGGAGCTGTTTTTT. Its protein is CASSTRDRGYTGELFF.

The J gene is TRBJ2-6, the V gene TRBV28; 12 bases align to TRBD1. This CDR3 is built from 19 residues. J gave up 2 bases and V 5 bases, and 10 bases lay outside the gene matches. Germline V gene data show CDR1 as MDHEN and CDR2 as SYDVKM. The CDR3 nucleotides are TGTGCCAGCAGTAATATGCCGGGGACAGGGGGCCCTGGGGCCAACGTCCTGACTTTC. Protein: CASSNMPGTGGPGANVLTF.

The rearrangement joins TRBV19 to TRBJ1-5; a weak D match, TRBD1 (6 bases). This CDR3 region has 15 residues. CDR1 and CDR2 from the germline V gene are LNHDA and SQIVND (reference sequence). V was clipped by 5 bases and J by 0 bases, with 11 bases between them. DNA of the CDR3: TGTGCCAGTAGTGTACAGGGTTATAGCAATCAGCCCCAGCATTTT. It specifies CASSVQGYSNQPQHF.

V usage is TRBV5-1 and J usage is TRBJ1-1; a weak D match, TRBD1 (6 bases). Trimming stripped 3 bases from V and 4 bases from J, with 13 bases between. The length of the CDR3 is 14 residues. Germline V gene sequence: CDR1 SGHRS, CDR2 YFSETQ. CDR3 in amino acids: CASSSQGSATEAFF. The CDR3 coding sequence is TGCGCCAGCAGCTCACAGGGTTCGGCCACTGAAGCTTTCTTT.

The chain uses TRBV7-9 and TRBJ2-3; 8 bases line up with TRBD2. Losses at the gene ends were 5 bases for V and 6 bases for J; bases not matched to a gene: 13. The CDR3 has 16 amino acids. Germline V gives CDR1 SEHNR, CDR2 FQNEAQ (reference sequence). The CDR3 DNA is TGTGCCAGCAGCCATGGACTAGCAGGGGCCACGGATACGCAGTATTTT. It yields the protein CASSHGLAGATDTQYF.

This clone was counted a few times. CDR3 bases: TGTGCCAGCAGCCTAACTTTTAATTCACCCCTCCACTTT. Its protein is CASSLTFNSPLHF. The chain employs TRBV7-8 and TRBJ1-6, with D unresolved. The CDR3 consists of 13 residues. CDR1 is SGHVS, CDR2 FQNEAQ, per germline. The V end lost 5 bases, the J end lost 6 bases, and 8 bases lay between the germline ends.